This T cell receptor (beta chain) is from a study of blood T cell repertoires in COVID-19. Study details: PBMCs, B-cell-depleted T cells, or T cells provided the cDNA or gDNA that made up the material.

The CDR3 is 14 residues long. V dropped 0 bases and J dropped 10 bases, with 14 bases sitting between them. Germline V gene sequence: CDR1 LGHDT, CDR2 YNNKEL (reference sequence). TCRdb keeps only in-frame clones here, not all; method: immunoSEQ multiplex PCR. The repertoire consists of about 190,000 clones, with less than 85% occurring once and the leading ten covering roughly 14%. The sequencing sample was made of peripheral blood. The TCR sequence derives from a man aged 50-60 years who had recovered from COVID-19. The chain has TRBV3-1 (or the pseudogene TRBV3-2) and TRBJ2-3, with a possible D match to TRBD1 (5 bases). CDR3 DNA sequence: TGTGCCAGCAGCCAAGAGAGACAACTCAGGGCGCAGTATTTT. This codes for CASSQERQLRAQYF.